The source of this T cell receptor beta chain is a study of identical twins. Study outcomes and limitations: The study reached conclusions through statistical analysis that was cross-sectional, not following the same donors. Twins' excess sharing was less marked for out-of-frame beta sequences.

TCRdb re-called the 5' RACE reads through MiXCR, storing one row per CDR3 protein. The sample lists approximately 600,000 distinct CDR3 sequences, roughly 7.2% occurring once. The CDR3 is made up of 17 amino acids. Germline V gene lookup returns CDR1 MNHNS and CDR2 SASEGT. J was trimmed by 0 bases and V by 6 bases; bases with no gene match: 11. This clonotype was found many times. Its antigen is not identified. The sample was also reused in another study, on yellow fever vaccine responses in identical twins.

This TCR was sampled from a woman under 30 in good health. Sequenced sample: PBMCs. This chain joins TRBV6-1 and TRBJ1-5; 7 nucleotides agree with TRBD1. This chain's CDR3 is CASRAGTAFPSNQPQHF. The CDR3 region has the DNA TGTGCCAGCAGGGCAGGGACAGCCTTTCCTAGCAATCAGCCCCAGCATTTT.